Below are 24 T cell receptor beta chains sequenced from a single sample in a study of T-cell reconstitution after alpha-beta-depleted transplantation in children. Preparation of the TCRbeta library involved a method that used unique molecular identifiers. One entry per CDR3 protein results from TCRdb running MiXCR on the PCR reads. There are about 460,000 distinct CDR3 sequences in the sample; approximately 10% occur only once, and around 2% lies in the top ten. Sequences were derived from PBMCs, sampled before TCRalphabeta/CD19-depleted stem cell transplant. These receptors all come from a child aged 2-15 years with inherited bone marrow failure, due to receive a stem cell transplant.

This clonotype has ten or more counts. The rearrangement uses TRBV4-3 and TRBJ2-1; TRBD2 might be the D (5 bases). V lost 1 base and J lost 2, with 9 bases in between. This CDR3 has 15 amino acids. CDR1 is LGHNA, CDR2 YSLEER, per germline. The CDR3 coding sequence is TGCGCCAGCAGCCAAGTAGCGCGTACCTACAATGAGCAGTTCTTC. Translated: CASSQVARTYNEQFF.

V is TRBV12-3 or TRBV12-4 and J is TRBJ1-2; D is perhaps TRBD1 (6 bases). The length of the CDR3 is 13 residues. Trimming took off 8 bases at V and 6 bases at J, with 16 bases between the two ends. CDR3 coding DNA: TGTGCCAGCGCGGGCAGGGGTCGACATGGCTACACCTTC. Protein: CASAGRGRHGYTF.

CDR3 coding DNA: TGTGCCAGCAGTCCACTACCGGGACAGGGGGACTATGGCTACACCTTC. It is translated as CASSPLPGQGDYGYTF. The chain recombines TRBV27 with TRBJ1-2; 11 nucleotides align to TRBD1. The CDR3 is 16 amino acids. J was trimmed by 3 bases and V by 5 bases; bases with no gene match: 8. CDR1 is MNHEY, CDR2 SMNVEV, per germline (reference sequence).

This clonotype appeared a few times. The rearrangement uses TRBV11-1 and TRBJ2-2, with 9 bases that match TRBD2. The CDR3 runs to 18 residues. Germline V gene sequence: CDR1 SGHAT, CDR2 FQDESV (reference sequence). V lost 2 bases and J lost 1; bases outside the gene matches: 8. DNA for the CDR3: TGTGCCAGCAGCTTACCTGCTAGCGGGAATCGGAACACCGGGGAGCTGTTTTTT. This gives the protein CASSLPASGNRNTGELFF.

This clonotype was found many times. The CDR3 region is CASSLAATGTEAFF. CDR3 nucleotide sequence: TGTGCCAGCAGTTTAGCGGCTACGGGTACTGAAGCTTTCTTT. The chain is built from TRBV12-3 or TRBV12-4 and TRBJ1-1, with D unresolved. V lost 0 bases, J lost 5 bases, and 10 bases lay in between. The CDR3 is 14 residues long.

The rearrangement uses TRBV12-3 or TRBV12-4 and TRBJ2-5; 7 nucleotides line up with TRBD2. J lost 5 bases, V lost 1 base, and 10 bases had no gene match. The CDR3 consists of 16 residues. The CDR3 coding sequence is TGTGCCAGCAGTTTAGTTTGGGGGAGGGCCGGGGAGACCCAGTACTTC. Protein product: CASSLVWGRAGETQYF.

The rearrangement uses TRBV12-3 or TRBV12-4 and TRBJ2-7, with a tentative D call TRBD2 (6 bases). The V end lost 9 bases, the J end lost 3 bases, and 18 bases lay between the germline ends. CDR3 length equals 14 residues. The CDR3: CARTRRGAGYEQYF. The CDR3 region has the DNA TGTGCCAGAACAAGGAGGGGCGCGGGCTACGAGCAGTACTTC.

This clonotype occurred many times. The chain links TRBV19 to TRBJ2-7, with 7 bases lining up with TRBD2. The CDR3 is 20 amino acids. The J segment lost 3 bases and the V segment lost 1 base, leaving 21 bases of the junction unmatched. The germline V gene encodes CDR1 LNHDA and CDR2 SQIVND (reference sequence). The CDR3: CASSIAGGHPPGGIFYEQYF. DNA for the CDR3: TGTGCCAGTAGTATAGCTGGAGGACACCCGCCCGGGGGGATTTTCTACGAGCAGTACTTC.

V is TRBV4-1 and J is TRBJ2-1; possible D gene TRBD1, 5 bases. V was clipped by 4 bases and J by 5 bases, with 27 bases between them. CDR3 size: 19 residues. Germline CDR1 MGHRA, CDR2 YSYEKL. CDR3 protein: CASSRKGRLTGLGDNEQFF. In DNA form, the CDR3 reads TGCGCCAGCAGCCGAAAAGGTCGACTTACGGGCCTAGGGGACAATGAGCAGTTCTTC.

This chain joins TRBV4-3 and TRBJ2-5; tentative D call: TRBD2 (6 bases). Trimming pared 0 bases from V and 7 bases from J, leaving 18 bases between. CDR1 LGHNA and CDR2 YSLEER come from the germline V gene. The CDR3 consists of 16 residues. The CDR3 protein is CASSQEISGVPWTQYF. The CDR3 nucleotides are TGCGCCAGCAGCCAAGAAATTAGCGGAGTCCCTTGGACCCAGTACTTC.

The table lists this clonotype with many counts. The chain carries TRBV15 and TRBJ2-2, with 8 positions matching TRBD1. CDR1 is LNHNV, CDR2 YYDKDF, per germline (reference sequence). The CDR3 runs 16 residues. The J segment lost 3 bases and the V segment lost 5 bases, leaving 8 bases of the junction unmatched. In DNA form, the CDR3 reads TGTGCCACCAGCGCGGGACAGGTCCGTGACACCGGGGAGCTGTTTTTT. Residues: CATSAGQVRDTGELFF.

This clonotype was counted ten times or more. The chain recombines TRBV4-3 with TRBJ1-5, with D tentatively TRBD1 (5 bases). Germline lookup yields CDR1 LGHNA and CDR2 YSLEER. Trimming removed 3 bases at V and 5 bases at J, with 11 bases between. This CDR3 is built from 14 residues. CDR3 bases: TGCGCCAGCAGCCAGGGGGGTAGGCATCAGCCCCAGCATTTT. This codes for CASSQGGRHQPQHF.

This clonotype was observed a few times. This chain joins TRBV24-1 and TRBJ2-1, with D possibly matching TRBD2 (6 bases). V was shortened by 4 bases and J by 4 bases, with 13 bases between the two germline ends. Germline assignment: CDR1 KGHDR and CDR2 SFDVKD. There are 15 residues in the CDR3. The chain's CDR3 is CATSDRTITYNEQFF. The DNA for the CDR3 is TGTGCCACCAGTGACCGGACTATAACATACAATGAGCAGTTCTTC.

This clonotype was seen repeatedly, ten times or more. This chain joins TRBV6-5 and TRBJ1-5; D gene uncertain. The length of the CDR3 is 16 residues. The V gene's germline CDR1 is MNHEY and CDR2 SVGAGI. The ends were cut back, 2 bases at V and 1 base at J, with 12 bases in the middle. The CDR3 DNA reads TGTGCCAGCAGTTACGTCGGCCCCGGGAGCAATCAGCCCCAGCATTTT. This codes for CASSYVGPGSNQPQHF.

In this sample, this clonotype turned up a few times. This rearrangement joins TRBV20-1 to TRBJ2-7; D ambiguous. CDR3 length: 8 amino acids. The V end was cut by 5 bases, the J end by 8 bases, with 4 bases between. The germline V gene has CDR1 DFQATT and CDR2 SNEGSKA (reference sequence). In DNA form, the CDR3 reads TGCAGTGCTGGCCAGCAGTACTTC. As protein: CSAGQQYF.

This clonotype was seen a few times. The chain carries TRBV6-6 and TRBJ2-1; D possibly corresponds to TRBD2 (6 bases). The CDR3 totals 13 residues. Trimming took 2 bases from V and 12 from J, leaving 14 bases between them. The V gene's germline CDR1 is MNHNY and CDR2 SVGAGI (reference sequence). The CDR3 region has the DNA TGTGCCAGCAGTTACAGTGGGGGGAGGAGGCAGTTCTTC. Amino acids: CASSYSGGRRQFF.

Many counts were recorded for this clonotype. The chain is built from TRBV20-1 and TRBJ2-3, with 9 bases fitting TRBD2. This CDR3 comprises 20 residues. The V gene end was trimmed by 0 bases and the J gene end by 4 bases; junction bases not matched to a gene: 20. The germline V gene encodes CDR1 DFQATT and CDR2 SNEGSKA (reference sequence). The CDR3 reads CSARDHPGLAGWDDADTQYF. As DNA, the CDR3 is TGCAGTGCTAGAGATCATCCGGGGCTAGCGGGATGGGATGACGCAGATACGCAGTATTTT.

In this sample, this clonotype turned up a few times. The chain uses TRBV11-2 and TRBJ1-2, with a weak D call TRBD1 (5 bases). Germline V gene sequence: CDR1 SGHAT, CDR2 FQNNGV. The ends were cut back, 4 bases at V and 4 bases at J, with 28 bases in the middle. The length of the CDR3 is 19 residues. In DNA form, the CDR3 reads TGTGCCAGCAGCTCAGTCAAGAAGATACCGGGACGAAGTCTCTATGGCTACACCTTC. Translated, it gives CASSSVKKIPGRSLYGYTF.

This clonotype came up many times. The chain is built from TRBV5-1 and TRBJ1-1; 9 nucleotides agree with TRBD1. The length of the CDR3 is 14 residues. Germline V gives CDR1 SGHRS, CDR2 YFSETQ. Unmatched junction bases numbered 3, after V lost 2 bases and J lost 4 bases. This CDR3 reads CASSLQGAVTEAFF. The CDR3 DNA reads TGCGCCAGCAGCTTACAGGGGGCGGTCACTGAAGCTTTCTTT.

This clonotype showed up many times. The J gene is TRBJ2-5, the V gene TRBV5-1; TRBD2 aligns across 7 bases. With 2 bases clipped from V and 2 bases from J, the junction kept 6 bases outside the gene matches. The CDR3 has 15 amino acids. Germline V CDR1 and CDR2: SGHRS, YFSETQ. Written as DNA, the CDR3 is TGCGCCAGCAGCTTTGGTCTAGCGGAGCAAGAGACCCAGTACTTC. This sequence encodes CASSFGLAEQETQYF.

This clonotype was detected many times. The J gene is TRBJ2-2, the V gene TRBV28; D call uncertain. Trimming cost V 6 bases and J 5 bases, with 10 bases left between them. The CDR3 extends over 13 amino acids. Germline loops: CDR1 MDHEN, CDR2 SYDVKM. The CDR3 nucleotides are TGTGCCAGCAGCCCCCGGAGAACCGGGGAGCTGTTTTTT. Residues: CASSPRRTGELFF.

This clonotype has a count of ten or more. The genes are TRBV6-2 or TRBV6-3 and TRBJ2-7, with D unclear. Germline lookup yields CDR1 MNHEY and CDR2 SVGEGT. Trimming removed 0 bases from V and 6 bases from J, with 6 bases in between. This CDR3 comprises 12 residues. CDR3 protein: CASSYSSREQYF. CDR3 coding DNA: TGTGCCAGCAGTTACTCGAGTCGCGAGCAGTACTTC.

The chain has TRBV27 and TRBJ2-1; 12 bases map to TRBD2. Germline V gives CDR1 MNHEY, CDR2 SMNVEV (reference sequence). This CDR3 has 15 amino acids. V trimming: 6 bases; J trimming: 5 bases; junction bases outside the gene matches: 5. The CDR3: CASSETSGSHNEQFF. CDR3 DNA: TGTGCCAGCAGCGAGACTAGCGGGAGCCACAATGAGCAGTTCTTC.

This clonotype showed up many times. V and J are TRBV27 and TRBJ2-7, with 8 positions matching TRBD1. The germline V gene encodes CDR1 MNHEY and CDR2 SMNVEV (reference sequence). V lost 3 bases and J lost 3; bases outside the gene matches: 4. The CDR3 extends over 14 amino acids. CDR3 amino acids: CASSFTGGVYEQYF. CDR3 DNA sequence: TGTGCCAGCAGTTTTACAGGGGGTGTCTACGAGCAGTACTTC.